This T cell receptor (beta chain) emerged from a study of shared clonotypes between healthy human individuals. Study-level points and caveats: Clonotype sharing across a few donors was observed for roughly 5% of naive CD4 clonotypes. For sorted subsets, rarefaction showed incomplete sequencing despite large depth. Few donors limited the genetic and exposure-history diversity represented.

A word on this clone: As yet, its antigen is unknown.

Researchers ran the assay at a deep level. Here immunoSEQ multiplex PCR was the method, and the copy in TCRdb shows in-frame clones only, minus some. The table shows more than 600,000 clones, with roughly nine tenths occurring only once. This CDR3 is built from 15 residues. Germline CDR1 is SNHLY and CDR2 is FYNNEI. V shed 7 bases and J 1 base; nucleotides not matched to a gene: 7. The naive CD8 fraction comprised CD45RO-negative cells positively selected for CCR7 and excluded terminally differentiated effector memory CD45RA+ cells. The sequencing sample was made of naive CD8+ T cells sorted from blood. The sequence was obtained from a man younger than 45 in good health. The chain employs TRBV2 and TRBJ2-7; 10 nucleotides match TRBD1. The CDR3 nucleotides read TGTGCCAGCAACGACCCGGGACAGGGGTCCTACGAGCAGTACTTC. Translated: CASNDPGQGSYEQYF.